Listed here is a single TCR beta chain. The CDR3 runs 17 residues. The germline CDR1 and CDR2 sequences are LNHNV and YYDKDF (reference sequence). The junction had 5 bases not matched to a gene; V was cut back by 1 base and J by 4 bases. The sample is drawn from a study of blood T cells in healthy people across ages. The authors ran a second PCR of about 6 to 12 cycles using a sample-barcoded 5' primer and a J-beta primer mix. MiXCR, applied by TCRdb to the 5' RACE reads, yields one record per CDR3 protein. The repertoire holds roughly 1,800,000 distinct CDR3 sequences, less than 50% seen once, with approximately 2% in the top ten.

The rearrangement joins TRBV15 to TRBJ2-2, with 11 bases identical to TRBD1. The sequenced sample was blood. The clonotype comes from a woman between 40 and 55 years old in good health. CDR3 nucleotide sequence: TGTGCCACCAGCAGAGTTAGCGGGACAGGGGGCACCGGGGAGCTGTTTTTT. Translating it yields CATSRVSGTGGTGELFF.